The clone carrying this T cell receptor (beta chain) was observed at least ten times. This record comes from a study of blood T cell repertoires in COVID-19. The wider study: Acute and convalescent COVID-19 specimens originated in the United States, Italy and Spain. From T cells, B-cell-depleted T cells, or PBMCs came the material, which was cDNA or gDNA.

Trimming cost V 1 base and J 1 base; bases outside gene matches: 10. Germline V gives CDR1 LNHDA, CDR2 SQIVND (reference sequence). The CDR3 is 18 amino acids. Original analysis: Using reference gene primer amplification, nucleated cell counts were estimated. Libraries were prepared by immunoSEQ multiplex PCR; TCRdb keeps only in-frame clonotypes and omits some of them. Clone size and the V and J calls come from that table; the DNA yielded D and trimming. Of some 160,000 clones in the sample, approximately 91% were seen once. The sequencing input was peripheral blood. The TCR comes from a man younger than 35 with acute or convalescent COVID-19. The chain is built from TRBV19 and TRBJ2-1; 7 bases are a match to TRBD1. Here the CDR3 DNA reads TGTGCCAGTAGTATAGTAGGCCGACAGGGTAGGTCCTACAATGAGCAGTTCTTC. Residues: CASSIVGRQGRSYNEQFF.